Following are 18 T cell receptor beta chains from one sample sequenced in a study of cytomegalovirus exposure and HLA in healthy donors. The PCR contained 60 Vbeta and 13 Jbeta primers. Sequencing used immunoSEQ multiplex PCR; TCRdb keeps in-frame clones, though not all of them. The sample has over 70,000 clones, about 80% seen once. Sequenced material: PBMCs. These receptors originate from a male donor in good health and CMV-seronegative.

The genes are TRBV7-9 and TRBJ2-2, with D possibly matching TRBD1 (5 bases). V lost 5 bases and J 7 bases, leaving 14 bases between the germline ends. The CDR3 covers 14 residues. The germline V gene encodes CDR1 SEHNR and CDR2 FQNEAQ (reference sequence). CDR3 in amino acids: CASSVSSRDGELFF. CDR3 sequence (DNA): TGTGCCAGCAGCGTCTCGAGCAGGGACGGGGAGCTGTTTTTT.

The chain carries TRBV5-5 and TRBJ2-6; 8 nucleotides line up with TRBD1. Germline values: CDR1 SGHKS, CDR2 YYEKEE (reference sequence). Trimming cost V 2 bases and J 1 base; bases outside gene matches: 5. The CDR3 contains 17 residues. The CDR3: CASSLGTGGSGANVLTF. CDR3 in DNA: TGTGCCAGCAGCTTAGGGACAGGAGGATCTGGGGCCAACGTCCTGACTTTC.

The chain has TRBV29-1 and TRBJ1-2, with 8 bases identical to TRBD1. The CDR3 extends over 13 amino acids. The V segment lost 8 bases and the J segment 4 bases; nucleotides outside the gene matches: 9. Germline CDR1 and CDR2: SQVTM and ANQGSEA. CDR3 nucleotides: TGCAGCTCCGGACAGGGAGGCGGCTATGGCTACACCTTC. It yields the protein CSSGQGGGYGYTF.

CDR3 loop: CASSQNRGETNEKLFF. In DNA form, the CDR3 reads TGCGCCAGCAGCCAAAACAGGGGAGAGACTAATGAAAAACTGTTTTTT. The chain recombines TRBV4-3 with TRBJ1-4; 7 bases line up with TRBD1. Trimming at V came to 2 bases and at J to 2 bases, leaving 5 bases not matched to a gene. This CDR3 spans 16 amino acids. CDR1 LGHNA and CDR2 YSLEER come from the germline V gene.

This clone has just a few counts. The rearrangement uses TRBV9 and TRBJ2-1, with D possibly TRBD1 on 6 matching bases. Germline CDR1 and CDR2: SGDLS and YYNGEE. The CDR3 spans 16 residues. The V gene lost 3 bases and the J gene lost 3 bases, with 16 bases spanning the gap. This CDR3 reads CASSARGGQNYNEQFF. The CDR3 region has the DNA TGTGCCAGCAGCGCTAGAGGGGGACAAAACTACAATGAGCAGTTCTTC.

This chain links TRBV2 with TRBJ1-5; D call uncertain. Germline-derived CDR1 and CDR2 are SNHLY and FYNNEI. The length of the CDR3 is 16 residues. V lost 4 bases and J 5 bases, leaving 18 bases between the germline ends. This CDR3 reads CASSGEGRPVYQPQHF. The CDR3 coding sequence is TGTGCCAGCAGTGGTGAAGGCAGGCCCGTCTATCAGCCCCAGCATTTT. Filled out from reference TRBV2 and TRBJ1-5, the complete variable domain reads EPEVTQTPSHQVTQMGQEVILRCVPISNHLYFYWYRQILGQKVEFLVSFYNNEISEKSEIFDDQFSVERPDGSNFTLKIRSTKLEDSAMYFCASSGEGRPVYQPQHFGDGTRLSIL.

The V gene is TRBV19, the J gene TRBJ2-2; the D gene is possibly TRBD1 (5 bases). The CDR3 spans 16 residues. V was clipped by 6 bases and J by 6 bases, with 20 bases between them. Germline V gives CDR1 LNHDA, CDR2 SQIVND (reference sequence). CDR3 in DNA: TGTGCCAGTAGGGTTCAGGGTACGGAGTTGTCCGGGGAGCTGTTTTTT. Encoded protein: CASRVQGTELSGELFF.

The CDR3: CASSETSGMGTQYF. The CDR3, as DNA: TGCGCCAGCAGTGAGACTAGCGGGATGGGGACCCAGTACTTC. The chain joins TRBV10-1 to TRBJ2-5; 10 positions match TRBD2. The CDR3 spans 14 residues. The germline V gene encodes CDR1 WNHNN and CDR2 SYGVQD (reference sequence). V shed 2 bases and J 7 bases; nucleotides not matched to a gene: 4.

CDR3 in DNA: TGTGCCAGCAGTATAGCGCGGGGCTACAATGAGCAGTTCTTC. This gives the protein CASSIARGYNEQFF. The rearrangement joins TRBV9 to TRBJ2-1; tentatively, D is TRBD2 (6 bases). V shed 5 bases and J shed 3 bases, with 12 bases lying between them. The CDR3 extends over 14 amino acids. Germline CDR1 reads SGDLS; CDR2 reads YYNGEE.

This chain joins TRBV6-1 and TRBJ1-2; D is undetermined. CDR1 MNHNS and CDR2 SASEGT come from the germline V gene. Trimming cost V 3 bases and J 0 bases, with 8 bases left between them. The CDR3 sequence is 14 residues long. The CDR3 nucleotides read TGTGCCAGCAGTGACAGGAGGTCTAACTATGGCTACACCTTC. Amino acid sequence: CASSDRRSNYGYTF.

This clone was counted a few times. This chain connects TRBV6-5 to TRBJ1-5; 7 bases line up with TRBD1. This CDR3 has 15 residues. Germline CDR1 and CDR2: MNHEY and SVGAGI. V lost 6 bases to trimming and J lost 4 bases; unmatched junction nucleotides: 9. The CDR3: CASSELTGKNQPQHF. The DNA of the CDR3 is TGTGCCAGCAGCGAGCTGACAGGGAAGAATCAGCCCCAGCATTTT.

This chain links TRBV7-9 with TRBJ1-3; D unresolved. V lost 1 base, J lost 6 bases, and 10 bases lay in between. The CDR3 loop spans 14 amino acids. Germline CDR1 reads SEHNR; CDR2 reads FQNEAQ (reference sequence). The CDR3 DNA follows: TGTGCCAGCAGCTTAGGGACTCTGACAAACACCATATATTTT. The encoded protein is CASSLGTLTNTIYF.

The chain links TRBV5-1 to TRBJ1-6, with D possibly being TRBD1 (6 bases). Per germline, CDR1 SGHRS and CDR2 YFSETQ. The CDR3 runs to 16 residues. Trimming cost V 0 bases and J 7 bases, with 14 bases left between them. CDR3 residues: CASSLEVTGKNSPLHF. In DNA, the CDR3 is TGCGCCAGCAGCTTGGAGGTCACAGGGAAGAATTCACCCCTCCACTTT.

To note about this clone: Other DNA sequences in the same sample also yield this CDR3. The rearrangement links TRBV5-1 to TRBJ1-1; TRBD1 aligns across 8 bases. The ends lost 4 bases at V and 4 bases at J; junction bases unmatched: 9. Germline CDR1 SGHRS, CDR2 YFSETQ. The CDR3 spans 15 residues. Here the CDR3 reads CASSPRDRGGTEAFF. CDR3 DNA: TGCGCCAGCAGCCCTCGAGACAGGGGAGGCACTGAAGCTTTCTTT.

The chain links TRBV5-1 to TRBJ2-2; 11 bases are a match to TRBD1. The CDR3 runs to 15 residues. With 4 bases clipped from V and 7 bases from J, the junction kept 6 bases outside the gene matches. Germline assignment: CDR1 SGHRS and CDR2 YFSETQ. The CDR3, as DNA: TGCGCCAGCAGCACCGGACAGGGGGCAGTCGGGGAGCTGTTTTTT. It translates to CASSTGQGAVGELFF.

The chain recombines TRBV4-3 with TRBJ1-1; maybe TRBD1 (6 bases). CDR3 length equals 16 residues. Germline-derived CDR1 and CDR2 are LGHNA and YSLEER. Trimming shortened V by 1 base and J by 3 bases, and 15 bases separated the two germline ends. The CDR3 reads CASSQGWGLKDTEAFF. CDR3 nucleotides: TGCGCCAGCAGCCAAGGGTGGGGGCTAAAGGACACTGAAGCTTTCTTT.

J is TRBJ1-1 and V is TRBV28; 9 positions match TRBD1. Germline V gene data show CDR1 as MDHEN and CDR2 as SYDVKM. The trim removed 9 bases at V and 7 bases at J, leaving 3 bases unmatched. The CDR3 runs to 11 residues. As DNA, the CDR3 is TGTGCCAGTACAGGGGGCTATGAAGCTTTCTTT. Its translation: CASTGGYEAFF. Drawing the rest from reference TRBV28 and TRBJ1-1, the complete variable domain is DVKVTQSSRYLVKRTGEKVFLECVQDMDHENMFWYRQDPGLGLRLIYFSYDVKMKEKGDIPEGYSVSREKKERFSLILESASTNQTSMYLCASTGGYEAFFGQGTRLTVV.

This sequence joins TRBV4-3 and TRBJ2-5; tentatively, D is TRBD2 (6 bases). Germline V gives CDR1 LGHNA, CDR2 YSLEER. V lost 2 bases and J 5 bases, leaving 12 bases between the germline ends. The CDR3 loop spans 14 amino acids. As DNA, the CDR3 is TGCGCCAGCAGCCAACCGGGAGAGTGGGAGACCCAGTACTTC. It encodes CASSQPGEWETQYF.